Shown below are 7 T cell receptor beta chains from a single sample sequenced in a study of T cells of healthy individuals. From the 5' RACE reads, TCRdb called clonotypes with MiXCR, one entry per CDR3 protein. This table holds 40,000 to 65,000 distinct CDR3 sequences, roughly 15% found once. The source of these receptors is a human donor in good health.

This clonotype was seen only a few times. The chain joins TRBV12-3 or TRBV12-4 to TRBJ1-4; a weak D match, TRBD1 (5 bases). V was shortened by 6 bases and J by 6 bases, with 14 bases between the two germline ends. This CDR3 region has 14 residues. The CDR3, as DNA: TGTGCCAGCAGACCCAGGGAAGGTTATGAAAAACTGTTTTTT. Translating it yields CASRPREGYEKLFF.

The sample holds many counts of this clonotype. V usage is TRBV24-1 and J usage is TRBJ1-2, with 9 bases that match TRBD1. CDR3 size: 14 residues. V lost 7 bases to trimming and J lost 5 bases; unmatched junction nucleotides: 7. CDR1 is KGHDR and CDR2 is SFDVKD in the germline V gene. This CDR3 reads CATRPDRGFYGYTF. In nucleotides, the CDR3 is TGTGCCACCAGACCGGACAGGGGATTTTATGGCTACACCTTC.

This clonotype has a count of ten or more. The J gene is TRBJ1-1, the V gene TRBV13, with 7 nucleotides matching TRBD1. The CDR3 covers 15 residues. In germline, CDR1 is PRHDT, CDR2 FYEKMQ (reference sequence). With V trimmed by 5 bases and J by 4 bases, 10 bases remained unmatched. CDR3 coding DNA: TGTGCCAGCAGCCCCGGGACAGCCGAAGGCACTGAAGCTTTCTTT. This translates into CASSPGTAEGTEAFF.

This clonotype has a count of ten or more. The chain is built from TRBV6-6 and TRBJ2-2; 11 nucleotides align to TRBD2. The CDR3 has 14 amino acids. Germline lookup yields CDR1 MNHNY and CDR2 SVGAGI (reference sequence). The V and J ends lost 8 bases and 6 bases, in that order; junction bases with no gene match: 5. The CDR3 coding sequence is TGTGCCAGCGGTAGCGGGGGGGGCTCCGGGGAGCTGTTTTTT. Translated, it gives CASGSGGGSGELFF.

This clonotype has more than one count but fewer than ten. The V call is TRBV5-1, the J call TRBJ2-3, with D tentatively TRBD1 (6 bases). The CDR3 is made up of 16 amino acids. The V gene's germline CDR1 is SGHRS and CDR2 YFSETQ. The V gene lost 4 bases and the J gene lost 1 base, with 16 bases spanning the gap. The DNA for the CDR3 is TGCGCCAGCAGCCGCGCTTTAGGGGGTGGCACAGATACGCAGTATTTT. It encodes CASSRALGGGTDTQYF.

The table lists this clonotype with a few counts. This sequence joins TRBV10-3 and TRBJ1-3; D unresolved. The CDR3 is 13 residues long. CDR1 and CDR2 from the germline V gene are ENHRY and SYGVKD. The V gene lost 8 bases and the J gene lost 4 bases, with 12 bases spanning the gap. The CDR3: CAIQVTEGNTIYF. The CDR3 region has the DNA TGTGCCATCCAAGTAACAGAAGGAAACACCATATATTTT.

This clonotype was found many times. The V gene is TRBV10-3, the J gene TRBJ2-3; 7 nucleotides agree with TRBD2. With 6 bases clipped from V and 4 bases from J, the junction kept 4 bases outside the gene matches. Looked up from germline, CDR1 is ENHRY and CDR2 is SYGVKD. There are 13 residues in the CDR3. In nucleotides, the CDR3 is TGTGCCATCAGACGGACTAGTCCAGATACGCAGTATTTT. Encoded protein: CAIRRTSPDTQYF.